Here is one TCR beta chain with its context. This entry belongs to a study of control samples from healthy donors and cancer patients. The CDR3 loop spans 14 amino acids. Germline V CDR1 and CDR2: ENHRY, SYGVKD. J lost 5 bases, V lost 5 bases, and 6 bases had no gene match. The protocol was immunoSEQ multiplex PCR, while the TCRdb copy is restricted to in-frame clones and leaves out a portion. The profile covers roughly 180,000 clones, with approximately 92% appearing a single time and just over 2% taken by the ten largest. Sequencing was performed on blood. The rearrangement links TRBV10-3 to TRBJ2-5; 9 nucleotides align to TRBD1. This clonotype was obtained from a woman between 40 and 50 years old in good health. The CDR3 DNA reads as TGTGCCATCAGTAGGGACAGGGACCTGGAGACCCAGTACTTC. It yields the protein CAISRDRDLETQYF.